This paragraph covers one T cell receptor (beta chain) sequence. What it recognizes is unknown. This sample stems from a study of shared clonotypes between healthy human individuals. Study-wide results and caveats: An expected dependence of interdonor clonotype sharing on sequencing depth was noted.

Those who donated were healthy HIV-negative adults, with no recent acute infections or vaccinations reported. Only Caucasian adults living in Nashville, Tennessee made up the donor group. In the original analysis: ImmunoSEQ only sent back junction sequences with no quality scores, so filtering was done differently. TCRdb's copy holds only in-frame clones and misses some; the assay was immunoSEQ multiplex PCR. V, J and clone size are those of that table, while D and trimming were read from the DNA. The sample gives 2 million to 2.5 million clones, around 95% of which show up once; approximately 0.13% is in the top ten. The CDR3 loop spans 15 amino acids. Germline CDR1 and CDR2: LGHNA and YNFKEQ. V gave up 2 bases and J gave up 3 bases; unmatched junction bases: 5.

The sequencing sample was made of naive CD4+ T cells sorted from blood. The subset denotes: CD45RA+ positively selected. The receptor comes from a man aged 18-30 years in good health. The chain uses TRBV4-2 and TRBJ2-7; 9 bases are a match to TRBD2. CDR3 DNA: TGTGCCAGCAGCCAATCATCTAGCGGGAACTACGAGCAGTACTTC. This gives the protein CASSQSSSGNYEQYF.